This T cell receptor beta chain is from a study of cytomegalovirus exposure and HLA in healthy donors. This clone came up once. There are 15 residues in the CDR3. Germline V gives CDR1 SGHRS, CDR2 YFSETQ. Trimming took off 0 bases at V and 3 bases at J, with 12 bases between the two ends. Donors came from a validation cohort of fewer than 150 subjects, distinct from the first 666-subject cohort. TCRdb keeps only in-frame clones here, not all; method: immunoSEQ multiplex PCR. Altogether 110,000 to 150,000 clones are present, over 90% being singletons, with the ten largest covering 1.5% to 2%. The rearrangement uses TRBV5-1 and TRBJ1-1, with unresolved D. The material sequenced was PBMCs. This TCR was recovered from a young man in good health and CMV-seropositive. This CDR3 is CASSLGRTGYTEAFF. In DNA, the CDR3 is TGCGCCAGCAGCTTGGGTCGGACGGGATACACTGAAGCTTTCTTT.